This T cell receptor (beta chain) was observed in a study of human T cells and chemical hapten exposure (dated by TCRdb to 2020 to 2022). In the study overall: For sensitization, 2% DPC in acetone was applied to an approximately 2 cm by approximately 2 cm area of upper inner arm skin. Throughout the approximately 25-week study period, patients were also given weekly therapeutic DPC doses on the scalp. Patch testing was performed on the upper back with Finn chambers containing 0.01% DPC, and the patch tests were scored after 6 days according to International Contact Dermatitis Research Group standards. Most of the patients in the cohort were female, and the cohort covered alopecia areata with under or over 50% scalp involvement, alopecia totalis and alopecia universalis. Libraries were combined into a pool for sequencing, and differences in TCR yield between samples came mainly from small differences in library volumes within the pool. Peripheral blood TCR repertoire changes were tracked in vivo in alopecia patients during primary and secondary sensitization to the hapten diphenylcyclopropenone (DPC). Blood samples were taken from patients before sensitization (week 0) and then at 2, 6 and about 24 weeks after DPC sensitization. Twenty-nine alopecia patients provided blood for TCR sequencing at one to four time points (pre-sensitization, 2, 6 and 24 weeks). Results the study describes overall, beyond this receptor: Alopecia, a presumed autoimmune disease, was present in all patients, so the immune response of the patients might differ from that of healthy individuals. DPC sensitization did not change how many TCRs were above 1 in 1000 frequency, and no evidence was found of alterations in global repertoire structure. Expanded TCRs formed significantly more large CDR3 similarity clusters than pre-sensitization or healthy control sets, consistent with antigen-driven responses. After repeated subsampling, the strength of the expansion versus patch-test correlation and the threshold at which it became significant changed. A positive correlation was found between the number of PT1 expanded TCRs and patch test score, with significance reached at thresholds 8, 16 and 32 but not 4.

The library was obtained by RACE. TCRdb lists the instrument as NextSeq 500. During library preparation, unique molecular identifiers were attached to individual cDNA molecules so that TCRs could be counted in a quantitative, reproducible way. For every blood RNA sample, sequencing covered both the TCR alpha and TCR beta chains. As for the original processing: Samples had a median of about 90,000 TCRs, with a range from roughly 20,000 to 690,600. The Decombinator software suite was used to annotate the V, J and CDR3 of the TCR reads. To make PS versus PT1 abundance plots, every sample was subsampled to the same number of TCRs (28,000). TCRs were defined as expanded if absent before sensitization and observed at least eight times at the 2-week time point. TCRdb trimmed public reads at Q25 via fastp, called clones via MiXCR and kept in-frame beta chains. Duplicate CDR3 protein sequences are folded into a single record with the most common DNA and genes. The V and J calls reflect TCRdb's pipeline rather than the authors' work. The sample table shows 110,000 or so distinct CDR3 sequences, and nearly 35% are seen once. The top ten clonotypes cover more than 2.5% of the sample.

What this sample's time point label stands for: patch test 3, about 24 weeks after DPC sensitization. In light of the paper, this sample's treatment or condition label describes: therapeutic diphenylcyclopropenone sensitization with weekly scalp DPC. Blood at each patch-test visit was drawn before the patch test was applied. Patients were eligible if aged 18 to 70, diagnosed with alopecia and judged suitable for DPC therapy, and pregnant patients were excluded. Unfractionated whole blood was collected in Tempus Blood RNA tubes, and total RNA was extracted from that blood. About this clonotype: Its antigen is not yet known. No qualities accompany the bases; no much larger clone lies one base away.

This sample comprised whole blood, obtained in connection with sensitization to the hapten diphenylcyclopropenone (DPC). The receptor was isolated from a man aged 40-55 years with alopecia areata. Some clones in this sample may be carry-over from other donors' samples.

DNA sequence: TGTGCCAGCAGTTTACCCATCAGGGGCCCCACTGGGGCCAACGTCCTGACTTTC. It is translated as CASSLPIRGPTGANVLTF. The chain uses TRBV28 and TRBJ2-6; the D segment could be TRBD1, given 6 matching bases. V is cut by 2 bases and J by 2 bases, and the space between the germline ends is 16 bases. CDR3 length: 18 amino acids, cysteine to phenylalanine. Only CDR3 DNA remains: 54 bases, in frame from the first base. The germline V gene specifies MDHEN as CDR1 and SYDVKM as CDR2.